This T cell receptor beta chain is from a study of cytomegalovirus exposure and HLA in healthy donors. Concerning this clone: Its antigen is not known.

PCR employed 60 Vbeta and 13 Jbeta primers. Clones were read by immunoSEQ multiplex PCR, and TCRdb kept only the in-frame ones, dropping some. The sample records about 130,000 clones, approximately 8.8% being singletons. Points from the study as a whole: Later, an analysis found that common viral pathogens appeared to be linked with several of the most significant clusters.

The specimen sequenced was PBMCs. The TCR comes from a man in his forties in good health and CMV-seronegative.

CDR3: CASSRLAGDTDTQYF. CDR3 DNA: TGTGCCAGCAGCCGACTAGCGGGGGACACAGATACGCAGTATTTT. The J gene is TRBJ2-3, the V gene TRBV6-1; 12 bases line up with TRBD2. The CDR3 is made up of 15 amino acids. From germline, CDR1 is MNHNS and CDR2 SASEGT. V dropped 6 bases and J dropped 2; count of bases not matched to a gene: 3.